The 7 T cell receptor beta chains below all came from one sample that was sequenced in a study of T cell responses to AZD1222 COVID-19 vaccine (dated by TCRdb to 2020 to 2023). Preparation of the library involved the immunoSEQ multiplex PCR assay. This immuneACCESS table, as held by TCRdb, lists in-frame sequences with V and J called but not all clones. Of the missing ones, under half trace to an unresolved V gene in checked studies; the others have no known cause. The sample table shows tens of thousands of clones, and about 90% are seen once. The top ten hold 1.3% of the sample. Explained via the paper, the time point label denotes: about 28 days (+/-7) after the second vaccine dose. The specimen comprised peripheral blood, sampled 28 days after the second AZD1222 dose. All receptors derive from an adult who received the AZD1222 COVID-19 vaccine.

CDR3 bases: TGCAGCGTTGAATCAGCGAATCAGCCCCAGCATTTT. Protein: CSVESANQPQHF. This chain joins TRBV29-1 and TRBJ1-5; no definite D call. CDR3 size: 12 residues. Germline V lookup: CDR1 SQVTM, CDR2 ANQGSEA. With 2 bases removed from V and 4 bases from J, the gap between germline ends came to 6 bases.

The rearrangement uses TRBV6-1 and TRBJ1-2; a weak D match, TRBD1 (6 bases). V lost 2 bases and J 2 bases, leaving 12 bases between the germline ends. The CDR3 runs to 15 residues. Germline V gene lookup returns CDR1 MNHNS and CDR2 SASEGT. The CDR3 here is CASSELTGPNYGYTF. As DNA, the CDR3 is TGTGCCAGCAGTGAACTAACAGGGCCAAACTATGGCTACACCTTC.

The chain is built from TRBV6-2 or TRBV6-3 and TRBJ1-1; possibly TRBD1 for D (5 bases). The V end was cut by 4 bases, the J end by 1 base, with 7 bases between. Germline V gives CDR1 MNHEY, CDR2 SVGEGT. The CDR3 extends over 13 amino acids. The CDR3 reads CASSSQENTEAFF. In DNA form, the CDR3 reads TGTGCCAGCAGTTCACAGGAGAACACTGAAGCTTTCTTT.

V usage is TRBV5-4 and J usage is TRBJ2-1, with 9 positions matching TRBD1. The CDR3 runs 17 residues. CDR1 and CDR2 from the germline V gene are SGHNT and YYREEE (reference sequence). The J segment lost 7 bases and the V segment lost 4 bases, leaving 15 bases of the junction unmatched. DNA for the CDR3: TGTGCCAGCAGCCCCGGACAGGGGTCCTTTGGATTGAATGAGCAGTTCTTC. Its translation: CASSPGQGSFGLNEQFF.

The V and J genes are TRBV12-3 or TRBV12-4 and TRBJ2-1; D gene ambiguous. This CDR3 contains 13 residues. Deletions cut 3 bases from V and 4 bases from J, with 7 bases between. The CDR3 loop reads CASSLNGYNEQFF. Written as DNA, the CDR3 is TGTGCCAGCAGTTTGAACGGATACAATGAGCAGTTCTTC.

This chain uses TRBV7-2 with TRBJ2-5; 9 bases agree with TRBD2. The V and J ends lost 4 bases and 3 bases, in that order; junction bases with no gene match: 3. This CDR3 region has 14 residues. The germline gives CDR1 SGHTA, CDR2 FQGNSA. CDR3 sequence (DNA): TGTGCCAGCAGCTCCTCTAGCGGGAAAGAGACCCAGTACTTC. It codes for CASSSSSGKETQYF.

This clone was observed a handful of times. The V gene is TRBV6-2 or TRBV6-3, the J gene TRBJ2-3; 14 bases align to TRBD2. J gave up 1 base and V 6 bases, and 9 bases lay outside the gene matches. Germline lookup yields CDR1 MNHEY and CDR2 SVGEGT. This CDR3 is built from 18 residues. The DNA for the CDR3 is TGTGCCAGCAGCCGCCCGGGACTAGCGGGAGATGGCACAGATACGCAGTATTTT. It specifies CASSRPGLAGDGTDTQYF.